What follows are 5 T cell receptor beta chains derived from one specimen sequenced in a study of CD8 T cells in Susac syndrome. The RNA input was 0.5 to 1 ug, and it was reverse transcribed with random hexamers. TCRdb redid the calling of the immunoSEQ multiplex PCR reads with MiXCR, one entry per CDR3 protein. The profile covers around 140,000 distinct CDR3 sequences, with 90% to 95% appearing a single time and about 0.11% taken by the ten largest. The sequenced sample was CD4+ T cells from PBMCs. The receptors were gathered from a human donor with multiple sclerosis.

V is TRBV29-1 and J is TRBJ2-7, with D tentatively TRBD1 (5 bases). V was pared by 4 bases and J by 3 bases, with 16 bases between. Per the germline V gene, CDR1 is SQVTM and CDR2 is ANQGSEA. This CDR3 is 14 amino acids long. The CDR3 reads CSVAKGGQGYEQYF. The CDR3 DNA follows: TGCAGCGTTGCTAAGGGTGGCCAGGGCTACGAGCAGTACTTC.

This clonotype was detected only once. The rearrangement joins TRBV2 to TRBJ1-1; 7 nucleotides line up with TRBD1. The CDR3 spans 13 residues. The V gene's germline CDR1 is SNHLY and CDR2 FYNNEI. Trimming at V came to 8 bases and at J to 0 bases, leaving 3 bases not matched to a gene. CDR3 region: CASQGQMNTEAFF. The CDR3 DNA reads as TGTGCCAGCCAGGGACAGATGAACACTGAAGCTTTCTTT.

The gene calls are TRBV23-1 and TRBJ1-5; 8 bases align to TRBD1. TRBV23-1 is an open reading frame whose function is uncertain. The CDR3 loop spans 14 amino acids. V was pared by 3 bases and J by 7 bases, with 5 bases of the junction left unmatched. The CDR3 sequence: CASSHRGRGQPQHF. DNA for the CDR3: TGCGCCAGCAGTCACAGGGGGCGAGGGCAGCCCCAGCATTTT.

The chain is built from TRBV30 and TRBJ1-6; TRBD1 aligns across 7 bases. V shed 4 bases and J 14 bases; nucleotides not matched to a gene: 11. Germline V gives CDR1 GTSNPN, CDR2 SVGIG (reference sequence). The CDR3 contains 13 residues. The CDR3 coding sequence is TGTGCCTGGACCGACAGGGCCCAGGGGGCCCTCCACTTT. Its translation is CAWTDRAQGALHF.

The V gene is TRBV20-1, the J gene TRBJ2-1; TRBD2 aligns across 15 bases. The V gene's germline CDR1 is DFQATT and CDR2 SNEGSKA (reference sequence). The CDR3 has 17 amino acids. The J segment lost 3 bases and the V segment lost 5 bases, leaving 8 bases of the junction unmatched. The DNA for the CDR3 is TGCAGTGCTGCCGGGACTAGCGGGGGGCGTAACTACAATGAGCAGTTCTTC. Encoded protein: CSAAGTSGGRNYNEQFF.